These T cell receptor beta chains were read from a single sample in a study of OX40 agonist ivuxolimab in advanced cancers. Clones were read by immunoSEQ multiplex PCR, and TCRdb kept only the in-frame ones, dropping some. The sample consists of tens of thousands of clones, roughly 87% of them appearing once. The sequenced sample was CD4+ or CD8+ T cells sorted from blood, obtained in a trial of the OX40 agonist ivuxolimab. Receptors originate from an adult with an advanced solid tumor such as melanoma, head and neck, liver or kidney cancer. Both conserved end residues are part of each CDR3. The D gene is left open where the match is weak. A clone size is listed for some rows: how often the clone was seen (once, few, many), or a class if it is expanded.

clone size	D gene	V gene	J gene	CDR3 DNA	CDR3 protein
NA	TRBD2	TRBV7-9	TRBJ2-7	TGTGCCAGCAGCTTTACAAGCGGGAGTCTCGTCCCCCACGAGCAGTACTTC	CASSFTSGSLVPHEQYF
once	TRBD1	TRBV11-1	TRBJ2-5	TGTGCCAGCGGGGACAGGCAACAAGAGACCCAGTACTTC	CASGDRQQETQYF
NA	NA	TRBV6-5	TRBJ2-7	TGTGCCAGCAGTTCTTTTATCTGGGAAACCTACGAGCAGTACTTC	CASSSFIWETYEQYF
NA	NA	TRBV11-3	TRBJ2-1	TGTGCCAGCAGCAACCGAGCGGCGCCCTACAATGAGCAGTTCTTC	CASSNRAAPYNEQFF
NA	TRBD2	TRBV13	TRBJ2-5	TGTGCCAGCACTTATAGCGGGAGGCCACAAGAGACCCAGTACTTC	CASTYSGRPQETQYF
NA	NA	TRBV27	TRBJ1-5	TGTGCCACCAGAAGGGCCGGTGGCAATCAGCCCCAGCATTTT	CATRRAGGNQPQHF
NA	TRBD2	TRBV28	TRBJ2-2	TGTGCCAGCAGTTTATGGCGGGAGTTCCCCGGGGAGCTGTTTTTT	CASSLWREFPGELFF
NA	TRBD2	TRBV9	TRBJ2-7	TGTGCCAGCAGCGTAGGCGGGAGTAATCCCTACGAGCAGTACTTC	CASSVGGSNPYEQYF
NA	NA	TRBV6-5	TRBJ2-2	TGTGCCAGCAGTCGGACCGGGGAGCTGTTTTTT	CASSRTGELFF
NA	NA	TRBV2	TRBJ2-7	TGTGCCAGCAGCCAAGACAGGAACTACGAGCAGTACTTC	CASSQDRNYEQYF
NA	NA	TRBV7-6	TRBJ2-3	TGTGCCAGCAGCCGGGGGGATACGCAGTATTTT	CASSRGDTQYF
NA	TRBD2	TRBV2	TRBJ2-1	TGTGCCAGCAGTGACAGGACTAGCGGGAGCGATGAGCAGTTCTTC	CASSDRTSGSDEQFF
NA	TRBD1	TRBV7-8	TRBJ1-3	TGTGCCAGCAGCTTTACGACAGGGGGGCCTGGAAACACCATATATTTT	CASSFTTGGPGNTIYF
NA	NA	TRBV30	TRBJ2-1	TGTGCCTGGAGCGGAAATCGCAATGAGCAGTTCTTC	CAWSGNRNEQFF
few	TRBD2	TRBV7-3	TRBJ2-3	TGTGCCAGCAGCTCCCAGCGCTTACTAGCGGGAGAATCCGATACGCAGTATTTT	CASSSQRLLAGESDTQYF
NA	NA	TRBV2	TRBJ2-2	TGTGCCAGCAGTATCGGGAGCTTTGCCGGGGAGCTGTTTTTT	CASSIGSFAGELFF
NA	NA	TRBV2	TRBJ2-4	TGTGCCAGCACCCCGGGGGTGCTAGCCAAAAACATTCAGTACTTC	CASTPGVLAKNIQYF
NA	TRBD1	TRBV28	TRBJ2-1	TGTGCCAGCAGTTTATCCGGGACAGGGGTGGGTGAGCAGTTCTTC	CASSLSGTGVGEQFF
NA	TRBD1	TRBV4-1	TRBJ1-2	TGCGCCAGCAGCTGGGACAGAAACTATGGCTACACCTTC	CASSWDRNYGYTF
NA	NA	TRBV6-5	TRBJ1-1	TGTGCCAGCAGTGAGTCGGACGGGAACACTGAAGCTTTCTTT	CASSESDGNTEAFF
NA	NA	TRBV28	TRBJ1-1	TGTGCCAGCAGTTTATGGGGGGTCGAAGCTTTCTTT	CASSLWGVEAFF
NA	NA	TRBV7-2	TRBJ1-2	TGTGCCAGCAGCTACAGCAACTATGGCTACACCTTC	CASSYSNYGYTF
NA	TRBD1	TRBV5-1	TRBJ2-2	TGCGCCAGCAGCCTACAGACAGGGGCAGGCGGGGAGCTGTTTTTT	CASSLQTGAGGELFF
NA	TRBD2	TRBV28	TRBJ2-2	TGTGCCAGCAGTTTGGGCCTAGCGGGGAACGGGGAGCTGTTTTTT	CASSLGLAGNGELFF
NA	NA	TRBV7-9	TRBJ2-7	TGTGCCAGCAGCTTAGGAGGGAGTGGGAGAAACTACGAGCAGTACTTC	CASSLGGSGRNYEQYF
NA	NA	TRBV7-2	TRBJ1-5	TGTGCCAGCAGCTCTGGACAGTTTGATAGCAATCAGCCCCAGCATTTT	CASSSGQFDSNQPQHF
NA	NA	TRBV28	TRBJ2-2	TGTGCCAGCAGGCCCCTGGAGGTCGGGGAGCTGTTTTTT	CASRPLEVGELFF
NA	NA	TRBV11-3	TRBJ1-2	TGTGCCAGCAGCCCGCGGACGGAAAACTATGGCTACACCTTC	CASSPRTENYGYTF
NA	TRBD1	TRBV28	TRBJ1-2	TGTGCCAGCAGTCCTAGGACAGGGTCACGGCCTGGCTACACCTTC	CASSPRTGSRPGYTF
NA	NA	TRBV10-2	TRBJ2-5	TGCGCCAGCAGTGATTTCCGGGGACTCATAGAGACCCAGTACTTC	CASSDFRGLIETQYF
NA	NA	TRBV6-6	TRBJ1-4	TGTGCCAGCAGTGGGGGGCTGGCTAATGAAAAACTGTTTTTT	CASSGGLANEKLFF
NA	TRBD1	TRBV4-1	TRBJ1-3	TGCGCCAGCAGACCGACAGGGGTGGAAAACACCATATATTTT	CASRPTGVENTIYF
NA	NA	TRBV7-9	TRBJ2-3	TGTGCCAGCAGCCCCCGGGGGTTGGGGCTCACAGATACGCAGTATTTT	CASSPRGLGLTDTQYF
NA	NA	TRBV28	TRBJ1-5	TGTGCCAGCAGTTTATTAGGGGGACGGCCCCAGCATTTT	CASSLLGGRPQHF
NA	NA	TRBV6-5	TRBJ2-3	TGTGCCAGCAGACATAGCACAGATACGCAGTATTTT	CASRHSTDTQYF
NA	NA	TRBV7-3	TRBJ2-5	TGTGCCAGCAGTCAAATAAGGGGGAAAAGAGAGACCCAGTACTTC	CASSQIRGKRETQYF
NA	TRBD2	TRBV19	TRBJ2-7	TGTGCCAGTAGCACACTAGCGGGAGGGACCTCCTACGAGCAGTACTTC	CASSTLAGGTSYEQYF
NA	NA	TRBV5-4	TRBJ2-4	TGTGCCAGCAGCTTGGACCCGGCGGGAGCCAAAAACATTCAGTACTTC	CASSLDPAGAKNIQYF
NA	TRBD1	TRBV6-6	TRBJ2-7	TGTGCCAGCGCTCCGGGACAGGGGGTAGGCGAGCAGTACTTC	CASAPGQGVGEQYF
NA	TRBD2	TRBV19	TRBJ2-7	TGTGCCAGTGCCGAACTAGCGGGCGACGAGCAGTACTTC	CASAELAGDEQYF
once	NA	TRBV5-1	TRBJ2-3	TGCGCCAGCAGCTTCCATAGGGCCAACACAGATACGCAGTATTTT	CASSFHRANTDTQYF
NA	TRBD1	TRBV4-1	TRBJ2-5	TGCGCCAGCAGCTGGACAGGTTTGGAGACCCAGTACTTC	CASSWTGLETQYF
NA	NA	TRBV5-1	TRBJ1-4	TGCGCCAGCAGCTTGGTGGGGGGAGATGAAAAACTGTTTTTT	CASSLVGGDEKLFF
NA	NA	TRBV19	TRBJ2-3	TGTGCCAGTAGTATCCAGAGCACAGATACGCAGTATTTT	CASSIQSTDTQYF
NA	NA	TRBV5-1	TRBJ1-4	TGCGCCAGCAGCTTGGGGTCGAGGAGGGCTAATGAAAAACTGTTTTTT	CASSLGSRRANEKLFF
NA	NA	TRBV30	TRBJ1-5	TGTGCCCAGGGCGCAGGAAGCAATCAGCCCCAGCATTTT	CAQGAGSNQPQHF
once	NA	TRBV9	TRBJ2-6	TGTGCCAGCAGCGGGGAAACTGGGGCCAACGTCCTGACTTTC	CASSGETGANVLTF
once	NA	TRBV10-2	TRBJ2-3	TGCGCCAGCAGTGAGTGGCAGGGACATAGTACGCAGTATTTT	CASSEWQGHSTQYF
NA	NA	TRBV11-2	TRBJ2-7	TGTGCCAGCACTTTGGGCCTAACAAGGAGCCACGAGCAGTACTTC	CASTLGLTRSHEQYF
NA	NA	TRBV21-1	TRBJ1-1	TGTGCCAGCAGCAAAGGAAGGGGCGGACGGTTGAACACTGAAGCTTTCTTT	CASSKGRGGRLNTEAFF